The present T cell receptor beta chain was sequenced within a study of graft-versus-host responses after intestinal transplantation. Study summary: Multivisceral, liver-intestinal, or isolated intestinal grafts were transplanted into recipients. Anti-thymocyte globulin was used for induction in all recipients, who then took tacrolimus and steroids for around 3 years. General study points: Recipient marrow showed GvH clones, some seen first in ileum or blood.

Comment on this clone: Its target is not known.

The assay was immunoSEQ multiplex PCR, and TCRdb's table has in-frame clones only and misses some. This sample has 20,000 to 25,000 clones, with approximately 95% found just once. The CDR3 covers 18 residues. The germline CDR1 and CDR2 sequences are SGHVS and FQNEAQ. V was pared by 5 bases and J by 7 bases, with 18 bases of the junction left unmatched. The source material was PBMCs, sampled 156 days after intestinal transplant. The chain employs TRBV7-8 and TRBJ1-4, with 8 bases fitting TRBD1. The TCR originated in a human patient who received an intestinal transplant, so some T cells may come from the graft donor. The DNA of the CDR3 is TGTGCCAGCAGCCAAGGAGCCCCGGGACAGGTGCTAGGTGAAAAACTGTTTTTT. Translation gives CASSQGAPGQVLGEKLFF.